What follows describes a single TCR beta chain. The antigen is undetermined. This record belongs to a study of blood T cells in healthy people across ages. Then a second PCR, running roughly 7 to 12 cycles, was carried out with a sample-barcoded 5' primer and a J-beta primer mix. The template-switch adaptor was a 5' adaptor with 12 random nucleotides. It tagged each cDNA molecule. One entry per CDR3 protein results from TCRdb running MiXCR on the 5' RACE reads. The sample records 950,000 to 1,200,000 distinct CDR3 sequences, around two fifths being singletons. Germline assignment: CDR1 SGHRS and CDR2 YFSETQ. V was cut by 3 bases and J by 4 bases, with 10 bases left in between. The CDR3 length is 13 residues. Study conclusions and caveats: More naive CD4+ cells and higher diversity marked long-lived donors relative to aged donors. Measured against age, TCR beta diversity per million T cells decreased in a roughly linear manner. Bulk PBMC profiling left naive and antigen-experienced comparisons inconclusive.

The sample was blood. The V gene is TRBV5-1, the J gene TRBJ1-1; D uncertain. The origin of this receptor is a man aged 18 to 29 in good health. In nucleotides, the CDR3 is TGCGCCAGCAGCTCTTTTCCCGGCACTGAAGCTTTCTTT. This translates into CASSSFPGTEAFF.